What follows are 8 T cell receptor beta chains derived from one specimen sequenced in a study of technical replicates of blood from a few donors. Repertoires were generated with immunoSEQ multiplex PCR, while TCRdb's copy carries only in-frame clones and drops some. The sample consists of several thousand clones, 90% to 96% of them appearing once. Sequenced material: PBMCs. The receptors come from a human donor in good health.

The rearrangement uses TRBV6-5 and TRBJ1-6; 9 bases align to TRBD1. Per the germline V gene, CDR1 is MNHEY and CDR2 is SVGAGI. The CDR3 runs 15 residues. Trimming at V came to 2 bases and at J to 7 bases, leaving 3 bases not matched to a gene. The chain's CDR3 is CASSYRQGGNSPLHF. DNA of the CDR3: TGTGCCAGCAGTTACCGACAGGGGGGAAATTCACCCCTCCACTTT.

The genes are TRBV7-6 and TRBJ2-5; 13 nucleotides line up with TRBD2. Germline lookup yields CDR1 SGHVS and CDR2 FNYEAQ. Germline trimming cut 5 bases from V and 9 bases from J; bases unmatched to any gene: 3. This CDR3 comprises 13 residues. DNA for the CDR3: TGTGCCAGCAGCCTTGGACTAGCGGGGGCCCAGTACTTC. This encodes CASSLGLAGAQYF.

The CDR3: CASSEGQGIGTNTEAFF. The CDR3 coding sequence is TGTGCCAGCAGCGAGGGACAGGGTATTGGGACGAACACTGAAGCTTTCTTT. The chain carries TRBV9 and TRBJ1-1; 9 bases align to TRBD1. The trim removed 3 bases at V and 1 base at J, leaving 10 bases unmatched. Germline lookup yields CDR1 SGDLS and CDR2 YYNGEE. The CDR3 length is 17 residues.

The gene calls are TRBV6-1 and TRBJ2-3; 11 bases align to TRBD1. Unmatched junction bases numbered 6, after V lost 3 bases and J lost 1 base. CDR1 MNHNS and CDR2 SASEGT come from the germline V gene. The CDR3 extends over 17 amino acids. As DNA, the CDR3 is TGTGCCAGCAGTGACGCCGGACAGGGGGCTGGCACAGATACGCAGTATTTT. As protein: CASSDAGQGAGTDTQYF.

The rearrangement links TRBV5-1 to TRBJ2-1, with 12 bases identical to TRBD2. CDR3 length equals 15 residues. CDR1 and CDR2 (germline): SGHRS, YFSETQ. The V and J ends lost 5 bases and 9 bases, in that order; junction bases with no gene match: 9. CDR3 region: CASSLAGGPNIEQFF. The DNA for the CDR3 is TGCGCCAGCAGTCTAGCGGGAGGGCCCAATATTGAGCAGTTCTTC.

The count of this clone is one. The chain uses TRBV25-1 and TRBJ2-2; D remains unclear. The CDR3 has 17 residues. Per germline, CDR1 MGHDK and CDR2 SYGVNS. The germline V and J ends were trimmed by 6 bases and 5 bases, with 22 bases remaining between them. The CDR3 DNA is TGTGCCAGCAGCCCCTTAACTCCGTCCCCACAGACCGGGGAGCTGTTTTTT. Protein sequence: CASSPLTPSPQTGELFF.

CDR3 in amino acids: CASSNPSGKTDTQYF. Here the CDR3 DNA reads TGTGCCAGCAGCAACCCTAGCGGGAAAACAGATACGCAGTATTTT. The chain couples TRBV5-4 to TRBJ2-3; 9 bases are a match to TRBD2. The CDR3 length is 15 residues. J gave up 3 bases and V 4 bases, and 6 bases lay outside the gene matches. Germline V gene lookup returns CDR1 SGHNT and CDR2 YYREEE (reference sequence). The complete variable domain, with remaining parts taken from reference TRBV5-4 and TRBJ2-3, reads ETGVTQSPTHLIKTRGQQVTLRCSSQSGHNTVSWYQQALGQGPQFIFQYYREEENGRGNFPPRFSGLQFPNYSSELNVNALELDDSALYLCASSNPSGKTDTQYFGPGTRLTVL.

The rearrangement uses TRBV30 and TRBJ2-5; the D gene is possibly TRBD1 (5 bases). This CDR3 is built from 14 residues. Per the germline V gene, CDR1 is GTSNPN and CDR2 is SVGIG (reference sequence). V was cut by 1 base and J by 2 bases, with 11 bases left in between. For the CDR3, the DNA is TGTGCCTGGAGTGGCAGTAGGGGTCAAGAGACCCAGTACTTC. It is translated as CAWSGSRGQETQYF.